Listed below are T cell receptor beta chains from one sample, sequenced in a study of vaccination and CD4 T cells after COVID-19. No antigens are known for them. TCRdb re-called the PCR reads with MiXCR, one entry per CDR3 protein. Of roughly 20,000 distinct CDR3 sequences in the sample, 45% to 70% were seen once. Sequencing used CD4+ T cells from blood, cultured in vitro. The receptors come from a human donor who had recovered from COVID-19. Each CDR3 is given without its conserved first and last residue. Fields, in order: V gene, CDR3 protein.

TRBV6-1,ASSTTAPLRGGESPLH
TRBV30,AWSITGLGYGYT
TRBV7-6,ASSLLGANQPQH
TRBV6-1,ASSAMGNQPQH
TRBV5-4,ASSRGHLNTEAF
TRBV20-1,SANPSWGGTDTQY
TRBV6-2/TRBV6-3,ASSQGQNKISNQPQH
TRBV7-3,ASSLRGTSGSSGANVLT
TRBV30,AHRGALSSYNSPLH
TRBV19,ASRKTGINTEAF
TRBV20-1,SASSGRGTDTQY
TRBV6-5,ASSYGTGAPNYGYT
TRBV4-1,ASSQVRTATNEKLF
TRBV7-6,ASSLNFGTEAF
TRBV6-2/TRBV6-3,ASSSAPFYGYT
TRBV27,ASSSGQGRRGYT
TRBV20-1,SARVDPGSGGKETQY
TRBV7-9,ASSLDPGWGTEAF
TRBV5-4,ASSLGVSDQETQY
TRBV20-1,SVRGDEKLF
TRBV7-3,ASSKGGGTQY
TRBV20-1,SASSLGGQPQH
TRBV5-1,ASSRGTPQETQY
TRBV7-2,ASSSVRNQPQH
TRBV18,ASSPYSGLGTEAF
TRBV6-4,ASRGTGNYGYT
TRBV6-1,ASNFGQGAGEQF
TRBV10-1,ASPPRAQH
TRBV7-9,ASSPGGVEQY
TRBV7-2,ASSPKRDTGELF
TRBV18,ASSPGTDSYEQY
TRBV24-1,ATNEGPTHEQY
TRBV27,ASKPVANYGYT
TRBV9,ASSVGRLNTEAF
TRBV7-9,ASSLGQGDGYT
TRBV7-2,ASSLNRGRVSTEAF
TRBV19,ASSMRRDSPLH
TRBV7-5,ISVPEASSIDRSPTDTQY
TRBV7-9,ASSLVLGQGASGANVLT